This T cell receptor (beta chain) comes out of a study of blood T cells in healthy people across ages. The study, taken as a whole, reports: With donor CMV status unknown, expanded clonotype changes were possibly confounded.

The authors ran a second PCR of roughly 6 to 12 cycles using a sample-barcoded 5' primer and a J-beta primer mix. Each CDR3 protein gets one entry after TCRdb re-called the 5' RACE reads with MiXCR. The data show over 500,000 distinct CDR3 sequences, with about 29% seen just once and 3% to 4% held by the top ten. The CDR3 extends over 14 amino acids. CDR1 PRHDT and CDR2 FYEKMQ come from the germline V gene (reference sequence). Unmatched junction bases numbered 4, after V lost 4 bases and J lost 3 bases. Remarks on this clonotype: Its antigen is unknown.

The data also belong to a second study, concerning T cells of mothers and their children. From that paper: Second-PCR amplification with M1S added sample barcodes and 2-4 random nucleotides.

The source of this sequence is a boy under 10 years old in good health. Material: blood. V gene TRBV13 combines with J gene TRBJ1-1, with 8 bases that match TRBD1. This chain's CDR3 is CASSSSTGDTEAFF. The CDR3 DNA sequence: TGTGCCAGCAGCTCATCGACAGGGGACACTGAAGCTTTCTTT.